These T cell receptor beta chains were read from a single sample in a study of CD8 T cells in Susac syndrome. TCRdb independently ran MiXCR on the immunoSEQ multiplex PCR reads; one entry per CDR3 protein. The table shows around 180,000 distinct CDR3 sequences, with roughly 95% occurring only once. Sequenced sample: CD8+ T cells from PBMCs. These receptors were obtained from a human donor with multiple sclerosis. CDR3s include the opening cysteine and the closing phenylalanine or tryptophan. The order of the fields is CDR3 length, D gene, J gene, V gene, clone size, CDR3 protein, CDR3 DNA. The D gene is left open where the match is weak. Rows give clone size only sometimes, using once, few, many, or a class for an expanded clone.

>13|.|TRBJ2-7|TRBV7-9|.
CASSHLNTYEQYF
TGTGCCAGCAGCCATCTCAATACCTACGAGCAGTACTTC
>18|.|TRBJ2-4|TRBV4-1|.
CASSRHPSGRLAKNIQYF
TGCGCCAGCAGCCGCCATCCTAGTGGAAGACTAGCCAAAAACATTCAGTACTTC
>14|.|TRBJ2-1|TRBV3-1|once
CASSQYPADNEQFF
TGTGCCAGCAGCCAATATCCAGCGGACAATGAGCAGTTCTTC
>14|.|TRBJ2-5|TRBV12-3/TRBV12-4|.
CASSPNTGGETQYF
TGTGCCAGCAGCCCTAACACTGGCGGGGAGACCCAGTACTTC
>11|.|TRBJ2-7|TRBV20-1|.
CSPRSGSEQYF
TGCAGCCCTAGATCGGGGTCCGAGCAGTACTTC
>13|TRBD2|TRBJ2-3|TRBV5-6|.
CASSPGLAGTQYF
TGTGCCAGCAGCCCGGGACTAGCGGGGACGCAGTATTTT
>14|.|TRBJ2-4|TRBV3-1|.
CASLGSLAKNIQYF
TGTGCCAGCCTGGGGTCGCTAGCCAAAAACATTCAGTACTTC
>16|TRBD2|TRBJ2-1|TRBV9|.
CASSVDSSGTWNEQFF
TGTGCCAGCAGCGTAGATTCTAGCGGGACTTGGAATGAGCAGTTCTTC
>15|.|TRBJ2-1|TRBV27|.
CASSLGAEPYNEQFF
TGTGCCAGCAGTTTAGGAGCGGAGCCCTACAATGAGCAGTTCTTC
>14|TRBD1|TRBJ2-2|TRBV5-1|.
CASSVDRAAGELFF
TGCGCCAGCAGCGTTGACAGGGCGGCCGGGGAGCTGTTTTTT
>13|.|TRBJ2-5|TRBV13|once
CASSSTNQETQYF
TGTGCCAGCAGCTCTACTAACCAAGAGACCCAGTACTTC
>15|TRBD2|TRBJ2-3|TRBV6-2/TRBV6-3|.
CASSQRTRIPDTQYF
TGTGCCAGCAGCCAACGGACTAGGATCCCAGATACGCAGTATTTT
>13|TRBD1|TRBJ2-3|TRBV15|.
CATKDRATDTQYF
TGTGCCACCAAGGACAGGGCGACAGATACGCAGTATTTT
>8|.|TRBJ1-2|TRBV29-1|.
CSETYYTF
TGCAGCGAGACTTACTACACCTTC
>12|.|TRBJ1-1|TRBV19|.
CASTVGLSGAFF
TGTGCCAGTACCGTGGGACTCTCCGGAGCTTTCTTT
>14|TRBD1|TRBJ1-2|TRBV19|.
CAIDRGRGNEGYTF
TGTGCCATCGACAGGGGACGGGGTAATGAAGGCTACACCTTC
>15|.|TRBJ2-6|TRBV6-1|.
CASTSWGSGANVLTF
TGTGCCAGCACGAGTTGGGGCTCTGGGGCCAACGTCCTGACTTTC
>18|TRBD2|TRBJ2-3|TRBV5-1|.
CASSLSISSGGMADTQYF
TGCGCCAGCAGCTTGTCCATTTCTAGCGGAGGGATGGCAGATACGCAGTATTTT
>12|.|TRBJ2-1|TRBV28|.
CASSPEGCEQFF
TGTGCCAGCAGTCCCGAAGGGTGTGAGCAGTTCTTC
>13|TRBD2|TRBJ2-1|TRBV6-5|.
CASISSGYNEQFF
TGTGCCAGCATCTCTAGCGGATACAATGAGCAGTTCTTC
>17|TRBD2|TRBJ2-1|TRBV12-5|.
CASGLGLGLAGNNEQFF
TGTGCTAGTGGTTTGGGGCTGGGACTAGCGGGGAACAATGAGCAGTTCTTC
>17|TRBD1|TRBJ2-2|TRBV27|.
CASTSGQAGPYTGELFF
TGTGCCAGCACCTCCGGACAGGCCGGCCCCTACACCGGGGAGCTGTTTTTT
>16|TRBD1|TRBJ2-5|TRBV29-1|.
CSVSTLAGTGQETQYF
TGCAGCGTTTCCACACTAGCCGGGACAGGGCAGGAGACCCAGTACTTC
>13|.|TRBJ2-7|TRBV27|.
CASSSTTLFGQYF
TGTGCCAGCAGCTCGACGACCCTATTTGGGCAGTACTTC
>15|.|TRBJ2-7|TRBV4-1|.
CASSQWSAPTYEQYF
TGCGCCAGCAGCCAGTGGTCGGCACCCACCTACGAGCAGTACTTC
>14|TRBD2|TRBJ2-1|TRBV28|.
CASTRGLVPNEQFF
TGTGCCAGCACCAGAGGACTAGTTCCCAATGAGCAGTTCTTC
>14|TRBD2|TRBJ2-1|TRBV10-2|.
CASSARGSYNEQFF
TGCGCCAGCAGTGCGCGGGGGTCCTACAATGAGCAGTTCTTC
>14|.|TRBJ2-1|TRBV27|.
CASSPSDRYNEQFF
TGTGCCAGCAGTCCCTCGGACCGTTACAATGAGCAGTTCTTC
>14|.|TRBJ1-5|TRBV7-9|.
CASSGGLGGQPQHF
TGTGCCAGCAGTGGGGGTTTGGGAGGCCAGCCCCAGCATTTT
>14|.|TRBJ1-1|TRBV6-5|.
CASSYTGQGTEAFF
TGTGCCAGCAGTTATACGGGGCAGGGCACTGAAGCTTTCTTT
>12|.|TRBJ2-7|TRBV25-1|.
CASSGIASEQYF
TGTGCCAGCTCCGGGATCGCCTCCGAGCAGTACTTC
>13|TRBD2|TRBJ2-1|TRBV29-1|.
CSVVGGTSTEQFF
TGCAGCGTTGTCGGAGGGACTAGTACTGAGCAGTTCTTC